This T cell receptor (beta chain) was captured in a study of blood T cell repertoires in COVID-19. With 4 bases clipped from V and 0 bases from J, the junction kept 15 bases outside the gene matches. CDR3 length: 18 residues. CDR1 and CDR2 (germline): SGHNT, YYREEE (reference sequence). All enrollees were about 18 to 100 years old and from 20 to 30 US areas. Original methodology: Amplification with reference gene primers provided the estimates of nucleated cell counts. TCRdb keeps only in-frame clones here, not all; method: immunoSEQ multiplex PCR. V, J and clone size derive from that table, while D and trimming were established from the DNA sequence. The data show over 200,000 clones, 85% to 90% seen once.

The sequence was obtained from a woman aged 45-65 years in a cohort exposed to, infected with or recovered from COVID-19 (not recorded which). The sample consisted of PBMCs or T cells enriched from blood (not recorded which). V is TRBV5-4 and J is TRBJ1-1; 7 nucleotides agree with TRBD1. As DNA, the CDR3 is TGTGCCAGCAGCCCGACCATAACAGACAGGGCCATGAACACTGAAGCTTTCTTT. Amino acid sequence: CASSPTITDRAMNTEAFF.